The entry below gives a single T cell receptor (beta chain) sequence along with its context. Its antigen is as yet unknown. This sample was included in a study of CD4 T cells in relation to SARS-CoV-2 and coronaviruses. Study-level results: Each donor contributed either pre-pandemic or post-infection samples, not both. No crossreactivity against non-spike viral proteins was tested here.

Germline V gene data show CDR1 as SGHRS and CDR2 as YFSETQ. The CDR3 has 13 residues. Trimming shortened V by 0 bases and J by 2 bases, and 5 bases separated the two germline ends. Before the COVID-19 pandemic, during about 2010-2018, CD4+ T cells were taken from unexposed donors. CD4 enrichment then naive enrichment separated naive from memory CD4+ cells. Deep TCR-beta sequencing used DNA from uncultured naive and memory CD4+ T cells. Sequencing used immunoSEQ multiplex PCR; TCRdb keeps in-frame clones, though not all of them. The repertoire holds about 70,000 clones, with 87% as singletons. Specimen: memory CD4+ T cells from PBMCs. This rearrangement joins TRBV5-1 to TRBJ1-2; D unclear. This receptor was taken from a human donor in good health. In DNA form, the CDR3 reads TGCGCCAGCAGCTTGGACTGGAACTATGGCTACACCTTC. As protein: CASSLDWNYGYTF.